The sequence of this TCR beta chain was determined in a study of glioma-infiltrating T cells after dendritic cell vaccination. Indicated time point: after dendritic cell vaccination, including at tumor progression/relapse. TCRB CDR3 was amplified from 2 ug genomic DNA or less. Here immunoSEQ multiplex PCR was the method, and the copy in TCRdb shows in-frame clones only, minus some. The sample has approximately 46,000 clones, around 89% seen once; the top ten hold roughly 5.6%. The CDR3 covers 11 residues. Germline V gives CDR1 SNHLY, CDR2 FYNNEI. V was trimmed by 3 bases and J by 6 bases, leaving 3 bases between them.

This receptor was taken from a human donor with glioblastoma. V is TRBV2 and J is TRBJ1-5; D unclear. The specimen comprised blood, sampled after dendritic cell vaccination. The CDR3, as DNA: TGTGCCAGCAGTGACGGTCAGCCCCAGCATTTT. This encodes CASSDGQPQHF.